The 21 T cell receptor beta chains below all came from one sample that was sequenced in a study of CD8 T cells in ankylosing spondylitis. TCRdb redid the calling of the 5' RACE reads with MiXCR, one entry per CDR3 protein. The sample lists some 100,000 distinct CDR3 sequences, roughly 8.3% occurring once. Sample: blood, either unsorted or a sorted T cell fraction (not recorded which). The receptors shown here come from a male donor with ankylosing spondylitis or in good health (not recorded which).

This clonotype showed up just a few times. The V call is TRBV6-1, the J call TRBJ2-2; TRBD2 might be the D (5 bases). The CDR3 spans 16 residues. Germline CDR1 MNHNS, CDR2 SASEGT. V dropped 7 bases and J dropped 1 base, with 16 bases sitting between them. CDR3 residues: CASNSAGRGNTGELFF. For the CDR3, the DNA is TGTGCCAGCAACTCGGCGGGCCGGGGGAACACCGGGGAGCTGTTTTTT.

This clonotype was picked up many times. This chain joins TRBV7-2 and TRBJ2-1, with 8 bases fitting TRBD2. V lost 5 bases, J lost 3 bases, and 18 bases stayed unmatched. The CDR3 covers 19 residues. Germline V CDR1 and CDR2: SGHTA, FQGNSA. CDR3 sequence reads: CASSPTGVTSGKYYNEQFF. DNA of the CDR3: TGTGCCAGCAGCCCAACTGGAGTAACTAGCGGAAAATACTACAATGAGCAGTTCTTC.

The chain carries TRBV12-3 or TRBV12-4 and TRBJ1-2; possible D gene TRBD1, 6 bases. The CDR3 runs 13 residues. Deletions cut 6 bases from V and 2 bases from J, with 10 bases between. In DNA, the CDR3 is TGTGCCAGCAGCCACGGACAGAACTATGGCTACACCTTC. Translated: CASSHGQNYGYTF.

The chain employs TRBV20-1 and TRBJ1-6; 9 bases match TRBD1. This CDR3 contains 19 residues. V shed 2 bases and J 0 bases; nucleotides not matched to a gene: 11. Germline V lookup: CDR1 DFQATT, CDR2 SNEGSKA (reference sequence). In DNA form, the CDR3 reads TGCAGTGCTAGACATACTGACAGGGGGAAAAGCTCCTATAATTCACCCCTCCACTTT. Translated, it gives CSARHTDRGKSSYNSPLHF.

This clonotype was found many times. The CDR3 loop reads CSVLQGTRGNYGYTF. In DNA form, the CDR3 reads TGCAGCGTACTACAGGGGACCCGTGGTAACTATGGCTACACCTTC. V gene TRBV29-1 combines with J gene TRBJ1-2, with 7 bases aligning to TRBD1. The CDR3 consists of 15 residues. CDR1 is SQVTM, CDR2 ANQGSEA, per germline. V was clipped by 6 bases and J by 1 base; unmatched bases: 11.

There are many counts of this clonotype. V gene TRBV4-3 combines with J gene TRBJ2-1; D is unresolved. The CDR3 sequence is 16 residues long. V was trimmed by 0 bases and J by 4 bases, leaving 13 bases between them. Germline V gives CDR1 LGHNA, CDR2 YSLEER. The CDR3 loop is CASSQDKRDLYNEQFF. In nucleotides, the CDR3 is TGCGCCAGCAGCCAAGATAAAAGAGACTTGTACAATGAGCAGTTCTTC.

This clonotype was recorded many times. This chain connects TRBV7-8 to TRBJ2-3; tentatively, D is TRBD1 or TRBD2 (5 bases each). Trimming left V 5 bases short and J 1 base short, with 16 bases between. This CDR3 region has 16 residues. The germline gives CDR1 SGHVS, CDR2 FQNEAQ. CDR3 DNA: TGTGCCAGCAGCCATCAGATCTGGGACCGCACAGATACGCAGTATTTT. Translation gives CASSHQIWDRTDTQYF.

This clonotype was found a few times. The chain combines TRBV12-5 with TRBJ2-1, with TRBD2 matching over 8 bases. Germline values: CDR1 LGHNT, CDR2 FRNRAP. The CDR3 has 17 amino acids. V shed 3 bases and J 2 bases; nucleotides not matched to a gene: 9. CDR3 coding DNA: TGTGCTAGTGGTTTCCGACTAGCGACCTATCCCTACAATGAGCAGTTCTTC. Its translation is CASGFRLATYPYNEQFF.

This clonotype was observed many times. The chain combines TRBV10-3 with TRBJ1-1; TRBD1 is a possible D gene (6 bases). CDR1 and CDR2 (germline): ENHRY, SYGVKD. Trimming took 6 bases from V and 6 from J, leaving 23 bases between them. The CDR3 length is 16 residues. DNA of the CDR3: TGTGCCATCAGCTTGAGGGGGGGGGGAACCGTCTCTGAAGCTTTCTTT. Its protein product is CAISLRGGGTVSEAFF.

The rearrangement joins TRBV5-1 to TRBJ2-5; weak D call: TRBD1 (6 bases). Trimming shortened V by 4 bases and J by 4 bases, and 11 bases separated the two germline ends. Germline CDR1 and CDR2: SGHRS and YFSETQ. The CDR3 sequence is 13 residues long. The CDR3 DNA follows: TGCGCCAGCAGCCCAACAGGGTCAGAGACCCAGTACTTC. It translates to CASSPTGSETQYF.

This clonotype was recorded many times. The rearrangement links TRBV24-1 to TRBJ2-1, with no clear D. The V gene's germline CDR1 is KGHDR and CDR2 SFDVKD. The CDR3 runs 14 residues. V was pared by 3 bases and J by 4 bases, with 9 bases between. CDR3 amino acids: CATSDVSPYNEQFF. CDR3 sequence (DNA): TGTGCCACCAGTGATGTGAGCCCTTACAATGAGCAGTTCTTC.

This clonotype was counted at least ten times. The rearrangement uses TRBV29-1 and TRBJ1-1; D ambiguous. Germline values: CDR1 SQVTM, CDR2 ANQGSEA. The CDR3 has 12 amino acids. V dropped 6 bases and J dropped 4 bases, with 12 bases sitting between them. The CDR3 loop reads CSVPIGGTEAFF. Here the CDR3 DNA reads TGCAGCGTCCCCATTGGAGGCACTGAAGCTTTCTTT.

This clonotype was counted ten times or more. V and J are TRBV4-3 and TRBJ2-1; 13 nucleotides align to TRBD2. Trimming took 1 base from V and 5 from J; bases not matched to a gene: 11. The CDR3 has 19 amino acids. Germline V gene data show CDR1 as LGHNA and CDR2 as YSLEER. CDR3 nucleotides: TGCGCCAGCAGCCAAGGCTTCCACCAAGGACTAGCGGGAGACAATGAGCAGTTCTTC. Translation: CASSQGFHQGLAGDNEQFF.

This clonotype came up a few times. The CDR3 coding sequence is TGTGCCAGCAGCTTAGCAGTTGGGCAGCCGAATGAGCAGTTCTTC. It encodes CASSLAVGQPNEQFF. The rearrangement links TRBV7-2 to TRBJ2-1; no firm D call. The CDR3 loop spans 15 amino acids. CDR1 SGHTA and CDR2 FQGNSA come from the germline V gene. V was pared by 0 bases and J by 7 bases, with 13 bases between.

This clonotype was detected ten times or more. The gene calls are TRBV5-1 and TRBJ2-1; 9 bases are a match to TRBD2. The CDR3 spans 17 residues. V shed 0 bases, J shed 4 bases, and the junction held 8 bases outside the gene matches. Germline V gene sequence: CDR1 SGHRS, CDR2 YFSETQ. The CDR3 DNA is TGCGCCAGCAGCTTGGCCTCTGAGACTAGCGGTTACAATGAGCAGTTCTTC. It codes for CASSLASETSGYNEQFF.

This clonotype was detected many times. This chain connects TRBV3-1 to TRBJ1-3; a weak D match, TRBD1 (5 bases). Germline assignment: CDR1 LGHDT and CDR2 YNNKEL (reference sequence). V lost 6 bases and J 0 bases, leaving 15 bases between the germline ends. The length of the CDR3 is 16 residues. The CDR3: CASRFWDGGSGNTIYF. The CDR3 DNA is TGTGCCAGCAGATTTTGGGACGGAGGCTCTGGAAACACCATATATTTT.

This clonotype was detected ten times or more. The chain has TRBV6-2 or TRBV6-3 and TRBJ2-1; TRBD2 matches at 11 bases. Germline V gene data show CDR1 as MNHEY and CDR2 as SVGEGT. Trimming cost V 7 bases and J 15 bases; bases outside gene matches: 14. This CDR3 has 14 amino acids. The CDR3 DNA reads TGTGCCAGCACCTCCGGGACTAGCGGCCCCGGAAGGTTCTTC. Its translation: CASTSGTSGPGRFF.

The table lists this clonotype with many counts. The chain uses TRBV5-1 and TRBJ1-2; D possibly corresponds to TRBD1 (6 bases). Germline V CDR1 and CDR2: SGHRS, YFSETQ. Trimming pared 4 bases from V and 5 bases from J, leaving 18 bases between. The CDR3 length is 15 residues. CDR3 coding DNA: TGCGCCAGCAGCCCGGGGACACCGGGCCTTTATGGCTACACCTTC. This translates into CASSPGTPGLYGYTF.

In this sample, this clonotype turned up many times. The chain recombines TRBV12-3 or TRBV12-4 with TRBJ2-4; D is unclear. V lost 3 bases and J 0 bases, leaving 6 bases between the germline ends. The CDR3 spans 14 residues. CDR3 in amino acids: CASSLVGAKNIQYF. CDR3 nucleotide sequence: TGTGCCAGCAGTTTGGTGGGAGCCAAAAACATTCAGTACTTC.

The table lists this clonotype with a few counts. This chain links TRBV27 with TRBJ2-1, with 9 positions matching TRBD2. J gave up 7 bases and V 4 bases, and 5 bases lay outside the gene matches. The germline CDR1 and CDR2 sequences are MNHEY and SMNVEV (reference sequence). This CDR3 contains 14 residues. The CDR3 region is CASSWSSGRNEQFF. The DNA for the CDR3 is TGTGCCAGCAGTTGGAGTAGCGGGAGAAATGAGCAGTTCTTC.

There are many counts of this clonotype. The V call is TRBV18, the J call TRBJ2-5, with a possible D match to TRBD2 (6 bases). This CDR3 has 14 amino acids. Germline-derived CDR1 and CDR2 are KGHSH and LQKENI. Between the trimmed V and J ends, which lost 0 bases and 4 bases, there was a span of 9 bases. The CDR3 reads CASSPPSGRETQYF. CDR3 in DNA: TGTGCCAGCTCACCACCTAGCGGCCGAGAGACCCAGTACTTC.